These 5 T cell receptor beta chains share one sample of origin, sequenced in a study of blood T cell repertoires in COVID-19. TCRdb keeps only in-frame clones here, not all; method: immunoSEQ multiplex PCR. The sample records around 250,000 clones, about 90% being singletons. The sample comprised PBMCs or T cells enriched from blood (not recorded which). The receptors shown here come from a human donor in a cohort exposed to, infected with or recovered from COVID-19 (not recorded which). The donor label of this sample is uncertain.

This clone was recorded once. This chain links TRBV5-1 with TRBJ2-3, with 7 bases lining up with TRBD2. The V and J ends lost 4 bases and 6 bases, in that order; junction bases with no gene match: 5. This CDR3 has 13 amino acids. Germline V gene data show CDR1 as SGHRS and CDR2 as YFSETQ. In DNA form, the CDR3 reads TGCGCCAGCAGCGACGGGGGGACGGATACGCAGTATTTT. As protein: CASSDGGTDTQYF. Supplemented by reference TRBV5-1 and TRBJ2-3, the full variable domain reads KAGVTQTPRYLIKTRGQQVTLSCSPISGHRSVSWYQQTPGQGLQFLFEYFSETQRNKGNFPGRFSGRQFSNSRSEMNVSTLELGDSALYLCASSDGGTDTQYFGPGTRLTVL.

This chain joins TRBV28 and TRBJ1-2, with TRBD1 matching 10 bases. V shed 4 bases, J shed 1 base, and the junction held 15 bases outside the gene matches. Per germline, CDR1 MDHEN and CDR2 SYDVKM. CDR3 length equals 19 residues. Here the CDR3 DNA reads TGTGCCAGCAGTTCCCCGTACCCGTCGGGACAGGGGATTAACTATGGCTACACCTTC. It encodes CASSSPYPSGQGINYGYTF.

The CDR3 DNA is TGTGCCAGCAGCCCCGGGGACAGGGCAGAGACCCAGTACTTC. Its protein product is CASSPGDRAETQYF. The V call is TRBV7-2, the J call TRBJ2-5; 9 bases line up with TRBD1. This CDR3 has 14 residues. V was clipped by 5 bases and J by 4 bases; unmatched bases: 5. Germline-derived CDR1 and CDR2 are SGHTA and FQGNSA.

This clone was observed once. The CDR3 here is CASSPSGGAQETQYF. CDR3 nucleotides: TGCGCCAGCAGCCCGAGCGGGGGGGCTCAAGAGACCCAGTACTTC. The chain carries TRBV4-3 and TRBJ2-5, with TRBD2 identical over 10 bases. The germline V gene encodes CDR1 LGHNA and CDR2 YSLEER. The CDR3 runs to 15 residues. J gave up 2 bases and V 4 bases, and 4 bases lay outside the gene matches.

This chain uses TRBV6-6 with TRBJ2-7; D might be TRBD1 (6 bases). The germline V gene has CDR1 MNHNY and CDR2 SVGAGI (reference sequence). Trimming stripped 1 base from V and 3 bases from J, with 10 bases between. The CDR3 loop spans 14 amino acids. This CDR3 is CASSYLGAGYEQYF. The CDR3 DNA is TGTGCCAGCAGTTACTTGGGGGCTGGCTACGAGCAGTACTTC.